This note documents a single TCR beta chain sequence. What it binds is unknown. TCRdb reprocessed the 5' RACE reads with MiXCR, giving one entry per CDR3 protein. The repertoire holds 9,000 to 10,000 distinct CDR3 sequences, with about 6% as singletons. Time point defined: sample taken at primary tumor resection. Unsorted whole RNA samples from tumor, nontumor lung or frozen PBMC were sequenced. These data belong to a study of spatial heterogeneity in lung cancer. Study-level findings and limits: Counts of expanded alpha and beta TCRs within tumors tracked the tumor nonsynonymous mutation count.

The junction had 3 bases not matched to a gene; V was cut back by 5 bases and J by 9 bases. Germline CDR1 reads MDHEN; CDR2 reads SYDVKM. The length of the CDR3 is 14 residues. The starting material was lung tumor tissue, obtained at surgery. This chain links TRBV28 with TRBJ2-1, with TRBD2 matching over 14 bases. The clonotype comes from a female donor with early-stage non-small cell lung cancer. CDR3 DNA: TGTGCCAGCAGTAGCGGACTAGCGGGGGGTGAGCAGTTCTTC. Its protein product is CASSSGLAGGEQFF.